The 25 T cell receptor beta chains below were found in one sample sequenced in a study of shared clonotypes between healthy human individuals. Some clones are missing from TCRdb's copy, which holds only in-frame ones; the method was immunoSEQ multiplex PCR. The sample holds some 87,000 clones; 68% are singletons and the top ten take about half. The sample was memory CD8+ T cells sorted from blood. Subset meaning: CD45RO+ cells pooled with CCR7-negative TemRA cells. The receptors derive from a man under 40 in good health.

V is TRBV6-4 and J is TRBJ2-1; D gene unclear. In germline, CDR1 is MRHNA, CDR2 SNTAGT. Between the trimmed V and J ends, which lost 5 bases and 7 bases, there was a span of 15 bases. The CDR3 has 14 amino acids. The CDR3 region is CASSYVGDPNEQFF. The CDR3 bases are TGTGCCAGCAGTTACGTAGGCGACCCTAATGAGCAGTTCTTC.

This clone was picked up one time. V usage is TRBV5-5 and J usage is TRBJ2-3; no reliable D call. Germline V CDR1 and CDR2: SGHKS, YYEKEE (reference sequence). V was trimmed by 4 bases and J by 2 bases, leaving 14 bases between them. CDR3 size: 15 residues. CDR3 coding DNA: TGTGCCAGCAGCCTGCGATTGTTATACACAGATACGCAGTATTTT. Encoded protein: CASSLRLLYTDTQYF.

This clone was counted a few times. V usage is TRBV9 and J usage is TRBJ2-4; 9 bases line up with TRBD1. V shed 4 bases and J 8 bases; nucleotides not matched to a gene: 7. The CDR3 has 14 residues. Germline CDR1 and CDR2: SGDLS and YYNGEE. CDR3 nucleotides: TGTGCCAGCAGCCCGTGGGACAGGGAAGACATTCAGTACTTC. It specifies CASSPWDREDIQYF.

J is TRBJ2-7 and V is TRBV19; D is undetermined. Looked up from germline, CDR1 is LNHDA and CDR2 is SQIVND (reference sequence). Trimming removed 9 bases at V and 7 bases at J, with 16 bases between. The CDR3 loop spans 12 amino acids. This CDR3 reads CARGLSLREQYF. The DNA of the CDR3 is TGTGCCAGGGGCTTGAGTCTGAGAGAGCAGTACTTC.

The gene calls are TRBV4-1 and TRBJ2-1; weak D call: TRBD1 (6 bases). Trimming took off 6 bases at V and 8 bases at J, with 14 bases between the two ends. CDR3 length: 13 residues. Germline assignment: CDR1 MGHRA and CDR2 YSYEKL. As DNA, the CDR3 is TGCGCCAGCAGTAGGAGGACAGTCCATGAGCAGTTCTTC. It is translated as CASSRRTVHEQFF.

This clone has at least ten counts. The genes are TRBV19 and TRBJ1-1, with 8 bases aligning to TRBD1. Looked up from germline, CDR1 is LNHDA and CDR2 is SQIVND (reference sequence). The V gene end was trimmed by 5 bases and the J gene end by 7 bases; junction bases not matched to a gene: 6. The CDR3 runs to 13 residues. The CDR3 protein is CASSPRQGFEAFF. CDR3 DNA: TGTGCCAGTAGTCCCCGACAGGGGTTTGAAGCTTTCTTT.

The rearrangement links TRBV7-8 to TRBJ2-7, with 7 bases that match TRBD1. The CDR3 is made up of 14 amino acids. The ends lost 3 bases at V and 6 bases at J; junction bases unmatched: 8. Germline V gene lookup returns CDR1 SGHVS and CDR2 FQNEAQ. The CDR3, as DNA: TGTGCCAGCAGCTTTGGTCAGGGGGTCGGCGAGCAGTACTTC. Translation: CASSFGQGVGEQYF. The full variable domain, completed using reference TRBV7-8 and TRBJ2-7, is GAGVSQSPRYKVAKRGQDVALRCDPISGHVSLFWYQQALGQGPEFLTYFQNEAQLDKSGLPSDRFFAERPEGSVSTLKIQRTQQEDSAVYLCASSFGQGVGEQYFGPGTRLTVT.

This clone turned up a few times. The chain recombines TRBV5-8 with TRBJ2-7; 8 bases match TRBD2. The V gene end was trimmed by 6 bases and the J gene end by 3 bases; junction bases not matched to a gene: 11. The CDR3 contains 15 residues. Germline assignment: CDR1 SGHTS and CDR2 YDEGEE. CDR3 DNA: TGTGCCAGCACCCCTCGCACTAGCGGCCTCTACGAGCAGTACTTC. This encodes CASTPRTSGLYEQYF.

The V and J genes are TRBV4-2 and TRBJ2-1, with D unclear. This CDR3 spans 15 amino acids. Trimming pared 0 bases from V and 2 bases from J, leaving 8 bases between. Germline lookup yields CDR1 LGHNA and CDR2 YNFKEQ. The CDR3 DNA reads TGTGCCAGCAGCCAAGAAACGGATACCTACAATGAGCAGTTCTTC. Protein product: CASSQETDTYNEQFF.

The CDR3 DNA reads TGTGCCTGGGAAGTCGGGGGGGCAGATACGCAGTATTTT. This sequence encodes CAWEVGGADTQYF. V is TRBV30 and J is TRBJ2-3; 8 bases match TRBD2. The CDR3 extends over 13 amino acids. Germline loops: CDR1 GTSNPN, CDR2 SVGIG (reference sequence). With 5 bases clipped from V and 4 bases from J, the junction kept 5 bases outside the gene matches.

J is TRBJ2-3 and V is TRBV19; 8 nucleotides line up with TRBD1. Germline CDR1 LNHDA, CDR2 SQIVND (reference sequence). The CDR3 runs to 15 residues. After removal of 8 bases from V and 0 bases from J, the junction contained 7 bases not matched to a gene. As DNA, the CDR3 is TGTGCCAGTGGACAGGGTCCCTCTAGCACAGATACGCAGTATTTT. Translating gives CASGQGPSSTDTQYF.

The genes are TRBV11-2 and TRBJ2-1; 10 bases agree with TRBD1. The ends lost 1 base at V and 3 bases at J; junction bases unmatched: 3. The CDR3 runs 16 residues. Germline CDR1 reads SGHAT; CDR2 reads FQNNGV. This CDR3 reads CASSLGRTGGYNEQFF. As DNA, the CDR3 is TGTGCCAGCAGCTTAGGTAGGACAGGGGGCTACAATGAGCAGTTCTTC.

This clone was seen a few times. The chain couples TRBV2 to TRBJ2-7, with 9 bases identical to TRBD1. This CDR3 has 17 residues. The germline gives CDR1 SNHLY, CDR2 FYNNEI. V lost 5 bases to trimming and J lost 1 base; unmatched junction nucleotides: 12. The CDR3 coding sequence is TGTGCCAGCAGTCCGGCCGGGACAGGGTTTGGATCCTACGAGCAGTACTTC. Translation: CASSPAGTGFGSYEQYF.

The table lists this clone with a few counts. J is TRBJ2-7 and V is TRBV7-9, with a weak D call TRBD2 (5 bases). CDR1 is SEHNR and CDR2 is FQNEAQ in the germline V gene (reference sequence). CDR3 length equals 12 residues. Trimming took off 5 bases at V and 6 bases at J, with 11 bases between the two ends. The CDR3 DNA is TGTGCCAGCAGCAACCTAGCTTCCGAGCAGTACTTC. Translating it yields CASSNLASEQYF.

This CDR3 is CASSVEDRGYEQYF. CDR3 DNA sequence: TGTGCCAGCAGCGTAGAGGACAGGGGCTACGAGCAGTACTTC. V usage is TRBV9 and J usage is TRBJ2-7, with 9 nucleotides matching TRBD1. V lost 0 bases and J lost 3; bases outside the gene matches: 1. Germline CDR1 is SGDLS and CDR2 is YYNGEE. This CDR3 has 14 residues.

V and J are TRBV5-1 and TRBJ1-2, with D possibly matching TRBD1 (5 bases). The CDR3 length is 15 residues. Germline loops: CDR1 SGHRS, CDR2 YFSETQ. The V and J ends lost 4 bases and 7 bases respectively, with 20 bases between them. In DNA, the CDR3 is TGCGCCAGCAGCCGTGACAGTCTGCCGGGGAGTGGCTACACCTTC. This gives the protein CASSRDSLPGSGYTF. The full variable domain, rest sourced from reference TRBV5-1 and TRBJ1-2, is KAGVTQTPRYLIKTRGQQVTLSCSPISGHRSVSWYQQTPGQGLQFLFEYFSETQRNKGNFPGRFSGRQFSNSRSEMNVSTLELGDSALYLCASSRDSLPGSGYTFGSGTRLTVV.

This chain connects TRBV18 to TRBJ2-1, with 8 bases that match TRBD1. The germline V gene encodes CDR1 KGHSH and CDR2 LQKENI. Unmatched junction bases numbered 3, after V lost 2 bases and J lost 12 bases. The CDR3 length is 12 residues. The CDR3 spells CASSPGQGWQFF. The CDR3 DNA reads TGTGCCAGCTCACCAGGACAGGGCTGGCAGTTCTTC.

V usage is TRBV29-1 and J usage is TRBJ2-7, with 13 bases aligning to TRBD2. CDR3 length: 14 amino acids. CDR1 is SQVTM and CDR2 is ANQGSEA in the germline V gene. The ends lost 6 bases at V and 5 bases at J; junction bases unmatched: 7. CDR3 region: CSVKLAGGPHEQYF. The CDR3 nucleotides are TGCAGCGTCAAACTAGCGGGAGGGCCCCACGAGCAGTACTTC.

The chain joins TRBV6-5 to TRBJ2-1; no clear D gene. The CDR3 is 13 residues long. Trimming removed 2 bases at V and 6 bases at J, with 8 bases between. Germline loops: CDR1 MNHEY, CDR2 SVGAGI. The CDR3 here is CASSYLESNEQFF. CDR3 sequence (DNA): TGTGCCAGCAGTTACCTAGAATCCAATGAGCAGTTCTTC.

The chain couples TRBV7-6 to TRBJ2-7, with TRBD2 identical over 7 bases. V dropped 6 bases and J dropped 3; count of bases not matched to a gene: 5. Germline V CDR1 and CDR2: SGHVS, FNYEAQ. CDR3 size: 13 residues. This chain's CDR3 is CASSGGELYEQYF. The CDR3 DNA reads TGTGCCAGCAGTGGGGGGGAACTCTACGAGCAGTACTTC.

The chain is built from TRBV28 and TRBJ1-2; 8 nucleotides agree with TRBD1. CDR1 and CDR2 (germline): MDHEN, SYDVKM. The length of the CDR3 is 14 residues. V lost 1 base and J lost 5; bases outside the gene matches: 3. Written as DNA, the CDR3 is TGTGCCAGCAGTTTATACCAGGGGGCTTATGGCTACACCTTC. It specifies CASSLYQGAYGYTF.

V gene TRBV7-3 combines with J gene TRBJ2-2, with 7 bases aligning to TRBD1. The germline V gene encodes CDR1 SGHTA and CDR2 FQGTGA. The CDR3 extends over 15 amino acids. Trimming at V came to 5 bases and at J to 6 bases, leaving 9 bases not matched to a gene. The CDR3 reads CASSPHLTGSGELFF. The CDR3 nucleotides read TGTGCCAGCAGCCCCCATCTGACAGGGTCCGGGGAGCTGTTTTTT.

The rearrangement joins TRBV7-9 to TRBJ2-1; possibly TRBD2 for D (5 bases). Germline V lookup: CDR1 SEHNR, CDR2 FQNEAQ (reference sequence). V was pared by 0 bases and J by 6 bases, with 24 bases between. CDR3 size: 19 residues. CDR3 in amino acids: CASSLALRTLSGNLNEQFF. The CDR3 bases are TGTGCCAGCAGCTTAGCGCTAAGAACTCTAAGCGGCAACCTCAATGAGCAGTTCTTC.

V gene TRBV4-1 combines with J gene TRBJ2-5; tentatively, D is TRBD2 (6 bases). There are 16 residues in the CDR3. V lost 0 bases and J 5 bases, leaving 16 bases between the germline ends. The germline CDR1 and CDR2 sequences are MGHRA and YSYEKL. The chain's CDR3 is CASSQDWLAGMETQYF. As DNA, the CDR3 is TGCGCCAGCAGCCAAGATTGGTTGGCGGGAATGGAGACCCAGTACTTC.

The genes are TRBV25-1 and TRBJ1-2; TRBD1 might be the D (5 bases). The germline V gene has CDR1 MGHDK and CDR2 SYGVNS. Trimming left V 1 base short and J 4 bases short, with 10 bases between. The CDR3 sequence is 14 residues long. Here the CDR3 DNA reads TGTGCCAGCAGTGAATGGGACCGGGCCTATGGCTACACCTTC. Protein product: CASSEWDRAYGYTF.